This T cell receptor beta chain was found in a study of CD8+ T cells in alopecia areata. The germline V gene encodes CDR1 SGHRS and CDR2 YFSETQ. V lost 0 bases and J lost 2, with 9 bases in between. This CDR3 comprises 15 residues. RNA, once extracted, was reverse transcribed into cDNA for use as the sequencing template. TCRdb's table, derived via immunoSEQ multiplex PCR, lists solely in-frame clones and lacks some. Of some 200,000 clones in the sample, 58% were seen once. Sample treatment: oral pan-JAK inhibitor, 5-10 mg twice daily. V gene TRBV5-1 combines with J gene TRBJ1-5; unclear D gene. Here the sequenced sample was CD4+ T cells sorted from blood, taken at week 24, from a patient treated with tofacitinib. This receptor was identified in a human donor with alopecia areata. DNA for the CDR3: TGCGCCAGCAGCTTGGACGGTCAGGGCAATCAGCCCCAGCATTTT. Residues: CASSLDGQGNQPQHF.